The clone carrying this T cell receptor (beta chain) was counted between two and nine times. V lost 5 bases, J lost 3 bases, and 7 bases stayed unmatched. The CDR3 is made up of 15 amino acids. Germline V gene data show CDR1 as MDHEN and CDR2 as SYDVKM. This sample is part of a study of T cells in Graves' hyperthyroidism and ophthalmopathy. Amplified TCR beta CDR3 regions came from RNA transcripts. The study used the HTBI primer set for a first-round RT-PCR of the TCR CDR3. TCRdb called the multiplex PCR reads again in MiXCR, with one record for every CDR3 protein. The data hold some 740,000 distinct CDR3 sequences, with 12% to 15% observed a single time.

This TCR derives from a woman between 18 and 29 years old with Graves' hyperthyroidism. The V gene is TRBV28, the J gene TRBJ2-7; TRBD1 matches 10 bases. Sequenced sample: blood. CDR3 DNA sequence: TGTGCCAGCAGTCCACCGGGACAGGGGAACTACGAGCAGTACTTC. Translated: CASSPPGQGNYEQYF.